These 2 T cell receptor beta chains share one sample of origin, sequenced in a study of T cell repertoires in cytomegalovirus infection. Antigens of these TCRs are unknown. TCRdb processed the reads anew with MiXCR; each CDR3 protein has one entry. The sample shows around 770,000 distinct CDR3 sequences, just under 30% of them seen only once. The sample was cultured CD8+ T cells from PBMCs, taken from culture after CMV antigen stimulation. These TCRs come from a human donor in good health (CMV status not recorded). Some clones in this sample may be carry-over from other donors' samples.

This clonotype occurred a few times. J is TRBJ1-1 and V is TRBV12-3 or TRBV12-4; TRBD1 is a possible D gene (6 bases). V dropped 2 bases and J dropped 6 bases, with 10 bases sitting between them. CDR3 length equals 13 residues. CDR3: CASSLSGVAEAFF. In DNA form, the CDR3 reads TGTGCCAGCAGTTTATCAGGGGTCGCTGAAGCTTTCTTT.

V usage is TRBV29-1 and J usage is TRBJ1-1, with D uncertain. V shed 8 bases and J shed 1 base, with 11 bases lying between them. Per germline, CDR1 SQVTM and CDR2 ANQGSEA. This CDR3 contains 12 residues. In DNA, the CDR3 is TGCAGCACTGAGGGCCCGAACACTGAAGCTTTCTTT. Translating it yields CSTEGPNTEAFF.